This passage covers 13 T cell receptor beta chains from one sample sequenced in a study of identical twins. One entry per CDR3 protein, called by TCRdb with MiXCR from the 5' RACE reads. This sample has 400,000 to 650,000 distinct CDR3 sequences; around 20% occur once, and the top ten carry about 0.99%. The data also belong to a second study, concerning T cells expressing NK-cell markers.

What was sequenced was CD4+ T cells sorted from blood. These receptors came from a woman in her late teens or twenties in good health.

This clonotype has a handful of counts. V is TRBV11-2 and J is TRBJ1-1, with D possibly TRBD1 on 5 matching bases. Germline CDR1 and CDR2: SGHAT and FQNNGV. This CDR3 is 11 amino acids long. V lost 4 bases, J lost 8 bases, and 8 bases lay in between. Here the CDR3 reads CASSSYREAFF. The CDR3 nucleotides are TGTGCCAGCAGCTCCTACAGGGAAGCTTTCTTT.

The V gene is TRBV7-2, the J gene TRBJ1-2; D gene uncertain. This CDR3 contains 12 residues. The V and J ends lost 1 base and 7 bases respectively, with 7 bases between them. Germline lookup yields CDR1 SGHTA and CDR2 FQGNSA. The chain's CDR3 is CASSLDIRGYTF. The CDR3 bases are TGTGCCAGCAGCTTAGACATTCGTGGCTACACCTTC.

V gene TRBV20-1 combines with J gene TRBJ2-1; TRBD2 matches 8 bases. This CDR3 comprises 15 residues. The ends lost 6 bases at V and 6 bases at J; junction bases unmatched: 13. Per the germline V gene, CDR1 is DFQATT and CDR2 is SNEGSKA (reference sequence). The CDR3 here is CSARRPGTRVNEQFF. CDR3 nucleotide sequence: TGCAGTGCGCGCCGCCCCGGGACTAGGGTCAATGAGCAGTTCTTC.

The V and J genes are TRBV20-1 and TRBJ2-5; D gene unclear. Deletions cut 0 bases from V and 1 base from J, with 9 bases between. The CDR3 spans 14 residues. The V gene's germline CDR1 is DFQATT and CDR2 SNEGSKA (reference sequence). The CDR3 protein is CSARDPGLQETQYF. CDR3 sequence (DNA): TGCAGTGCTAGAGATCCAGGTCTCCAAGAGACCCAGTACTTC.

A few counts support this clonotype. The chain has TRBV20-1 and TRBJ2-3, with 9 bases aligning to TRBD2. Germline V lookup: CDR1 DFQATT, CDR2 SNEGSKA (reference sequence). The CDR3 spans 14 residues. Trimming removed 5 bases from V and 8 bases from J; junction bases left unmatched: 11. Written as DNA, the CDR3 is TGCAGTGCTGAACCTAGCGGGAAGCTTGGTACGCAGTATTTT. Protein sequence: CSAEPSGKLGTQYF.

This clonotype was seen only a few times. The chain employs TRBV20-1 and TRBJ2-1; either TRBD1 or TRBD2 may fit D (6 bases each). Germline V gene data show CDR1 as DFQATT and CDR2 as SNEGSKA (reference sequence). CDR3 length equals 16 residues. With 2 bases removed from V and 2 bases from J, the gap between germline ends came to 16 bases. The CDR3 DNA follows: TGCAGTGCTAGACTACCTAGGGGGGTCACCTACAATGAGCAGTTCTTC. It is translated as CSARLPRGVTYNEQFF.

The chain uses TRBV23-1 and TRBJ2-1; possible D gene TRBD2, 5 bases. TRBV23-1 carries the ORF label, with uncertain function. V lost 6 bases and J 8 bases, leaving 23 bases between the germline ends. The CDR3 is 16 amino acids. Here the CDR3 DNA reads TGCGCCAGCAGCCATCAATCAAGTCCGGGGAACGATGAGCAGTTCTTC. It specifies CASSHQSSPGNDEQFF.

This clonotype was seen only a few times. The chain couples TRBV7-2 to TRBJ2-5, with a weak D call TRBD1 (6 bases). The V end was cut by 4 bases, the J end by 0 bases, with 12 bases between. Germline CDR1 and CDR2: SGHTA and FQGNSA. There are 15 residues in the CDR3. CDR3: CASSWMGAHQETQYF. The DNA of the CDR3 is TGTGCCAGCAGCTGGATGGGGGCCCACCAAGAGACCCAGTACTTC.

This clonotype was recorded a few times. The CDR3 nucleotides are TGTGCCAGCAGTTACTCGAAAAGACAGTGGTCCTACGAGCAGTACTTC. Protein product: CASSYSKRQWSYEQYF. The V gene is TRBV6-5, the J gene TRBJ2-7; D may be TRBD1 (5 bases). The CDR3 is 16 amino acids. Germline CDR1 reads MNHEY; CDR2 reads SVGAGI. The V end was cut by 0 bases, the J end by 1 base, with 13 bases between.

The table lists this clonotype with a few counts. The chain uses TRBV7-9 and TRBJ1-2; D is unresolved. V lost 11 bases to trimming and J lost 3 bases, with 16 bases between them. Germline V gives CDR1 SEHNR, CDR2 FQNEAQ (reference sequence). The CDR3 has 13 amino acids. This CDR3 reads CAGTMNPDYGYTF. The CDR3 region has the DNA TGTGCCGGAACCATGAACCCTGACTATGGCTACACCTTC.

The table lists this clonotype with a count of one. The chain joins TRBV7-8 to TRBJ2-1; no firm D call. This CDR3 is 12 amino acids long. Trimming stripped 5 bases from V and 8 bases from J, with 10 bases between. Germline V gives CDR1 SGHVS, CDR2 FQNEAQ. In nucleotides, the CDR3 is TGTGCCAGCAGCCAGAAGTCCGATGAGCAGTTCTTC. It encodes CASSQKSDEQFF.

The V and J genes are TRBV3-1 and TRBJ2-5, with TRBD2 matching over 14 bases. The CDR3 has 17 amino acids. Germline V gives CDR1 LGHDT, CDR2 YNNKEL (reference sequence). The V gene end was trimmed by 4 bases and the J gene end by 4 bases; junction bases not matched to a gene: 8. The DNA for the CDR3 is TGTGCCAGCAGCCTCGGACTAGCGGGGGGCCTGGGAGAGACCCAGTACTTC. Translating it yields CASSLGLAGGLGETQYF.

This clonotype was seen a handful of times. CDR3 sequence (DNA): TGTGCCAGCAGCCGAGGACTGTCTTCGCCGGGGACCCAGTACTTC. This encodes CASSRGLSSPGTQYF. This chain connects TRBV3-1 to TRBJ2-5; possibly TRBD2 for D (5 bases). The ends were cut back, 4 bases at V and 7 bases at J, with 19 bases in the middle. The germline gives CDR1 LGHDT, CDR2 YNNKEL (reference sequence). The CDR3 extends over 15 amino acids.